The present T cell receptor beta chain was sequenced within a study of T cell repertoires in cytomegalovirus infection (dated by TCRdb to the late 2010s). Concerning the study at large: Donor HLA type was relevant to the analysis, because carriage of CMV infection together with the matching HLA type was indicated by public TCR beta signatures.

These reads were obtained on an Illumina HiSeq 1500. The public reads were run again by TCRdb, first through fastp at Q25 and then through MiXCR, and only productive beta chains were kept. Records with the same CDR3 protein are collapsed into one entry carrying the most frequent genes and DNA. The sample table contains more than 650,000 distinct CDR3 sequences; only one count was recorded for less than 40% of them. The ten largest make up roughly 2.9% of the sample. On this clonotype: Its recognized antigen is unknown. Per-nucleotide qualities are absent, and no much larger clonotype sits a single base away.

Here is what the overall study found, with its caveats: Carriers of CMV infection plus the relevant HLA type were discriminated by the cumulative frequency of public TCR beta family members in the study cohort and in an independent approximately 350-donor cohort. The ex vivo response was dominated by HLA-C-restricted CMV-specific TCR beta clonotypes, which also provided the single most frequent clonotype in two of eight donors.

V has 2 bases trimmed and J has 7 bases trimmed; junction bases matching no gene number 11. CDR1 and CDR2 were assigned from the germline V gene as SGHDT and YYEEEE. The CDR3 goes from the cysteine to the phenylalanine over 16 residues. Of all the DNA, just the CDR3 is kept, 48 bases in frame from base 1. The chain links TRBV5-6 with TRBJ2-1, with 8 junctional bases fitting TRBD2. This sequence was found in a human donor in good health (CMV status not recorded). Some clones in this sample may be carry-over from other donors' samples. What was sequenced was PBMCs. The nucleotide sequence reads TGTGCCAGCAGCTTTGGGCGGGGGGCGTCGTGGAATGAGCAGTTCTTC. This translates into CASSFGRGASWNEQFF. Where the CDR3 stops, the reference TRBV5-6 and TRBJ2-1 genes take over; the full variable domain is DAGVTQSPTHLIKTRGQQVTLRCSPKSGHDTVSWYQQALGQGPQFIFQYYEEEERQRGNFPDRFSGHQFPNYSSELNVNALLLGDSALYLCASSFGRGASWNEQFFGPGTRLTVL.